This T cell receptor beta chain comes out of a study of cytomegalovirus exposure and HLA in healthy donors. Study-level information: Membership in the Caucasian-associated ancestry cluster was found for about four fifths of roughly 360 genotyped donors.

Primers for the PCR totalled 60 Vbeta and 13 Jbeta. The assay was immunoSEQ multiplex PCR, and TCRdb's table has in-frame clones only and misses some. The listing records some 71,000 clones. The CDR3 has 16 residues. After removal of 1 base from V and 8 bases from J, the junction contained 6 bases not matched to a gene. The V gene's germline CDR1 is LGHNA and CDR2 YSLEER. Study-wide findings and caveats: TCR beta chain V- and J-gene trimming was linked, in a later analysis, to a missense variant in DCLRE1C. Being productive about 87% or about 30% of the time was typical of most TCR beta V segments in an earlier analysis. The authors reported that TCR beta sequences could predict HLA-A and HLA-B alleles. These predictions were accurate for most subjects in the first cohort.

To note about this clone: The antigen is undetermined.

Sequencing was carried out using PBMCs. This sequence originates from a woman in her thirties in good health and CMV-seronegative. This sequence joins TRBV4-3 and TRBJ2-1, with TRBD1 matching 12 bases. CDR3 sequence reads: CASSQVGTGGIDEQFF. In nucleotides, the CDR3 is TGCGCCAGCAGCCAAGTGGGGACAGGGGGCATCGATGAGCAGTTCTTC.